These T cell receptor beta chains were read from a single sample in a study of T cell repertoires in cytomegalovirus infection. Each CDR3 protein is one row after TCRdb ran MiXCR on the reads. The profile covers approximately 630,000 distinct CDR3 sequences, with 20% to 25% appearing a single time and less than 9.5% taken by the ten largest. Sequenced material: CD8+ T cells from PBMCs. All receptors come from a human donor in good health (CMV status not recorded). Some clones in this sample may be carry-over from other donors' samples. CDR3s include the opening cysteine and the closing phenylalanine or tryptophan. The order of the fields is J gene, D gene, clone size, V gene, CDR3 DNA, CDR3 protein. A D gene is named only where the DNA matches it firmly. Only part of the rows carry a size: once, few, many, or a class if the clone is expanded.

J gene: TRBJ1-2
D gene: TRBD1
clone size: NA
V gene: TRBV7-2
CDR3 DNA: TGTGCCAGCAGCTTTGGTAGGGGGCCTGGCTACACCTTC
CDR3 protein: CASSFGRGPGYTF

J gene: TRBJ2-2
D gene: NA
clone size: few
V gene: TRBV10-3
CDR3 DNA: TGTGCCATCAACCGAAAGGAAGAGAACACCGGGGAGCTGTTTTTT
CDR3 protein: CAINRKEENTGELFF

J gene: TRBJ2-5
D gene: NA
clone size: few
V gene: TRBV15
CDR3 DNA: TGTGCCACCAGTACTCCCTCCGGGACCATAGATCAGTACTTC
CDR3 protein: CATSTPSGTIDQYF

J gene: TRBJ2-3
D gene: NA
clone size: NA
V gene: TRBV7-3
CDR3 DNA: TGTGCCAGCAGCTTAAAGCGGACAAACACAGATACGCAGTATTTT
CDR3 protein: CASSLKRTNTDTQYF

J gene: TRBJ2-2
D gene: NA
clone size: NA
V gene: TRBV2
CDR3 DNA: TGTGCCAGCAGTGAATACCATCCCGGGGAGCTGTTTTTT
CDR3 protein: CASSEYHPGELFF

J gene: TRBJ1-2
D gene: NA
clone size: NA
V gene: TRBV4-1
CDR3 DNA: TGCGCCAGCAGCCAAGAAGCTGGGGGCCCGGGCTACACCTTC
CDR3 protein: CASSQEAGGPGYTF

J gene: TRBJ1-2
D gene: NA
clone size: many
V gene: TRBV6-1
CDR3 DNA: TGTGCCAGCAGTCCCAGAAGGACGAGTAACTATGGCTACACCTTC
CDR3 protein: CASSPRRTSNYGYTF

J gene: TRBJ2-4
D gene: NA
clone size: few
V gene: TRBV19
CDR3 DNA: TGTGCCAGTAGTGCCCCGTGGGGGCAAGCGAAAAACATTCAGTACTTC
CDR3 protein: CASSAPWGQAKNIQYF

J gene: TRBJ2-4
D gene: NA
clone size: NA
V gene: TRBV6-2/TRBV6-3
CDR3 DNA: TGTGCCAGCAGTTACCTCCGGGAGCTAGCCAAAAACATTCAGTACTTC
CDR3 protein: CASSYLRELAKNIQYF

J gene: TRBJ2-3
D gene: TRBD2
clone size: once
V gene: TRBV2
CDR3 DNA: TGTGCCAGCTCTAAGGACGGGGGGTGGACAGATACGCAGTATTTT
CDR3 protein: CASSKDGGWTDTQYF

J gene: TRBJ1-5
D gene: NA
clone size: NA
V gene: TRBV6-2/TRBV6-3
CDR3 DNA: TGTGCCAGCAGTTACCCAGGACGGACCAATCAGCCCCAGCATTTT
CDR3 protein: CASSYPGRTNQPQHF

J gene: TRBJ2-1
D gene: NA
clone size: many
V gene: TRBV4-3
CDR3 DNA: TGCGCCAGCAGCCAAGAACCAGGGGCCTACAATGAGCAGTTCTTC
CDR3 protein: CASSQEPGAYNEQFF

J gene: TRBJ1-5
D gene: NA
clone size: NA
V gene: TRBV27
CDR3 DNA: TGTGCCAGCAGTTTCTTACCCTCGGAAAATCAGCCCCAGCATTTT
CDR3 protein: CASSFLPSENQPQHF

J gene: TRBJ1-5
D gene: TRBD1
clone size: few
V gene: TRBV28
CDR3 DNA: TGTGCCAGCAGTTCGACAGGGGAAGTGGATCAGCCCCAGCATTTT
CDR3 protein: CASSSTGEVDQPQHF

J gene: TRBJ1-2
D gene: TRBD1
clone size: NA
V gene: TRBV18
CDR3 DNA: TGTGCCAGCATGACAGGGTATGACTATGGCTACACCTTC
CDR3 protein: CASMTGYDYGYTF

J gene: TRBJ2-1
D gene: TRBD2
clone size: few
V gene: TRBV7-9
CDR3 DNA: TGTGCCAGCAGGATCGGTAGCGGGGCCTCCTACAATGAGCAGTTCTTC
CDR3 protein: CASRIGSGASYNEQFF

J gene: TRBJ2-1
D gene: TRBD2
clone size: NA
V gene: TRBV27
CDR3 DNA: TGTGCCAGCAGTCTGGGCGGGGGGGTAGTTGAGCAGTTCTTC
CDR3 protein: CASSLGGGVVEQFF

J gene: TRBJ2-5
D gene: NA
clone size: few
V gene: TRBV7-9
CDR3 DNA: TGTGCCAGCAGCCTCGACGGGAAAGAGACCCAGTACTTC
CDR3 protein: CASSLDGKETQYF

J gene: TRBJ2-5
D gene: NA
clone size: NA
V gene: TRBV4-1
CDR3 DNA: TGCGCCAGCAGTCGCCAGGGGGGTGAGAAGGGGCGACCCGAGACCCAGTACTTC
CDR3 protein: CASSRQGGEKGRPETQYF

J gene: TRBJ1-1
D gene: TRBD1
clone size: many
V gene: TRBV28
CDR3 DNA: TGTGCCAGCAGTACCTGGGACAGCATGAACACTGAAGCTTTCTTT
CDR3 protein: CASSTWDSMNTEAFF

J gene: TRBJ2-1
D gene: NA
clone size: NA
V gene: TRBV29-1
CDR3 DNA: TGCAGCGTCCGCAGAAACAATGAGCAGTTCTTC
CDR3 protein: CSVRRNNEQFF

J gene: TRBJ2-1
D gene: TRBD1
clone size: few
V gene: TRBV4-3
CDR3 DNA: TGCGCCAGCAGCCAAGAGGGACAGGTATACAATGAGCAGTTCTTC
CDR3 protein: CASSQEGQVYNEQFF

J gene: TRBJ1-6
D gene: NA
clone size: NA
V gene: TRBV20-1
CDR3 DNA: TGCAGTGCCCACCAGGGTCAACATTCACCCCTCCACTTT
CDR3 protein: CSAHQGQHSPLHF

J gene: TRBJ2-1
D gene: TRBD2
clone size: NA
V gene: TRBV7-6
CDR3 DNA: TGTGTCAGCATCTTGGGGATGCGGGGGGGGATCTACAATGAGCAGTTCTTC
CDR3 protein: CVSILGMRGGIYNEQFF

J gene: TRBJ1-6
D gene: NA
clone size: NA
V gene: TRBV6-2/TRBV6-3
CDR3 DNA: TGTGCCAGCAGTTGGGGCGCGAATTCACCCCTCCACTTT
CDR3 protein: CASSWGANSPLHF

J gene: TRBJ1-2
D gene: NA
clone size: NA
V gene: TRBV29-1
CDR3 DNA: TGCAGCGCCGGGGGTTGGTCCGGGGCCCCCGGCTACACCTTC
CDR3 protein: CSAGGWSGAPGYTF

J gene: TRBJ1-3
D gene: NA
clone size: NA
V gene: TRBV7-9
CDR3 DNA: TGTGCCAGCAGTCGTTCAAAAGGGGTCGGAAACACCATATATTTT
CDR3 protein: CASSRSKGVGNTIYF

J gene: TRBJ1-4
D gene: NA
clone size: NA
V gene: TRBV25-1
CDR3 DNA: TGTGCCAGCACCGGACCGGGTGGAAAACTGTTTTTT
CDR3 protein: CASTGPGGKLFF

J gene: TRBJ1-6
D gene: NA
clone size: NA
V gene: TRBV28
CDR3 DNA: TGTGCCAGCACCGTTTGGGGACAACCACAGGGAGGCTCCTATAATTCACCCCTCCACTTT
CDR3 protein: CASTVWGQPQGGSYNSPLHF

J gene: TRBJ1-6
D gene: NA
clone size: many
V gene: TRBV7-2
CDR3 DNA: TGTGCCAGCAGCCGGACTCTTGAACTTATTAATTCACCCCTCCACTTT
CDR3 protein: CASSRTLELINSPLHF

J gene: TRBJ2-4
D gene: TRBD2
clone size: many
V gene: TRBV14
CDR3 DNA: TGTGCCAGCAGCCAGCCGGGACTAGCGGGGTACAAAAACATTCAGTACTTC
CDR3 protein: CASSQPGLAGYKNIQYF

J gene: TRBJ2-2
D gene: NA
clone size: few
V gene: TRBV6-2/TRBV6-3
CDR3 DNA: TGTGCCAACGGCCCAGGGCCCGGGGAGCTGTTTTTT
CDR3 protein: CANGPGPGELFF

J gene: TRBJ1-6
D gene: NA
clone size: few
V gene: TRBV9
CDR3 DNA: TGTGCCAGCAGCCCAGGGAATAATTCACCCCTCCACTTT
CDR3 protein: CASSPGNNSPLHF

J gene: TRBJ2-1
D gene: NA
clone size: NA
V gene: TRBV4-1
CDR3 DNA: TGCGCCAGCAGCCAAGAGGGGGGCGGGGGCGGTTTCGACAATGAGCAGTTCTTC
CDR3 protein: CASSQEGGGGGFDNEQFF

J gene: TRBJ1-1
D gene: NA
clone size: many
V gene: TRBV12-3/TRBV12-4
CDR3 DNA: TGTGCCAGCACCGGAGATAACACTGAAGCTTTCTTT
CDR3 protein: CASTGDNTEAFF

J gene: TRBJ1-1
D gene: NA
clone size: many
V gene: TRBV7-9
CDR3 DNA: TGTGCCAGCAGCTCTCAAATCTTGAACACTGAAGCTTTCTTT
CDR3 protein: CASSSQILNTEAFF

J gene: TRBJ2-7
D gene: TRBD1
clone size: NA
V gene: TRBV7-9
CDR3 DNA: TGTGCCAGCAGCTTAGTGACAGGGGACCACGAGCAGTACTTC
CDR3 protein: CASSLVTGDHEQYF

J gene: TRBJ2-5
D gene: NA
clone size: NA
V gene: TRBV6-2/TRBV6-3
CDR3 DNA: TGTGCCAGCAGCCGCCAGGAGAGGATGGAGACCCAGTACTTC
CDR3 protein: CASSRQERMETQYF

J gene: TRBJ1-2
D gene: NA
clone size: few
V gene: TRBV7-6
CDR3 DNA: TGTGCCAGCAGCTTGCGGGAAGACTATGGCTACACCTTC
CDR3 protein: CASSLREDYGYTF

J gene: TRBJ2-1
D gene: TRBD1
clone size: many
V gene: TRBV28
CDR3 DNA: TGTGCCAGCAGCAGGGACAGGGGATCTTACAATGAGCAGTTCTTC
CDR3 protein: CASSRDRGSYNEQFF

J gene: TRBJ1-2
D gene: NA
clone size: many
V gene: TRBV15
CDR3 DNA: TGTGCCACCAGCAGAGAAGGGGGATATGGCTACACCTTC
CDR3 protein: CATSREGGYGYTF

J gene: TRBJ2-1
D gene: NA
clone size: few
V gene: TRBV15
CDR3 DNA: TGTGCCACCAGCAGGCTGCCCGGGGGCTCCTACAATGAGCAGTTCTTC
CDR3 protein: CATSRLPGGSYNEQFF

J gene: TRBJ2-1
D gene: NA
clone size: NA
V gene: TRBV5-6
CDR3 DNA: TGTGCCAGCAGCCCAGGGGGGCGCAACAATGAGCAGTTCTTC
CDR3 protein: CASSPGGRNNEQFF

J gene: TRBJ2-1
D gene: NA
clone size: few
V gene: TRBV12-3/TRBV12-4
CDR3 DNA: TGTGCCAGCACTCCTGAGGGCCAGTCCTACAATGAGCAGTTCTTC
CDR3 protein: CASTPEGQSYNEQFF

J gene: TRBJ2-2
D gene: TRBD2
clone size: many
V gene: TRBV7-2
CDR3 DNA: TGTGCCAGCAGCTTAGTTCCGGGGGGGCCGATCGGGGAGCTGTTTTTT
CDR3 protein: CASSLVPGGPIGELFF

J gene: TRBJ2-7
D gene: NA
clone size: once
V gene: TRBV20-1
CDR3 DNA: TGCAGTGCTACGGACATTTCCTACGAGCAGTACTTC
CDR3 protein: CSATDISYEQYF

J gene: TRBJ2-7
D gene: NA
clone size: few
V gene: TRBV29-1
CDR3 DNA: TGCAGCGTTGAAGGTAGTATGGACACGGCCTACGAGCAGTACTTC
CDR3 protein: CSVEGSMDTAYEQYF

J gene: TRBJ1-2
D gene: TRBD1
clone size: few
V gene: TRBV7-9
CDR3 DNA: TGTGCCAGCAGCTTTGCGGGACAGGTCCATGGCTACACCTTC
CDR3 protein: CASSFAGQVHGYTF

J gene: TRBJ2-3
D gene: NA
clone size: NA
V gene: TRBV15
CDR3 DNA: TGTGCCACCAGCAGAGATTTCGCAGATACGCAGTATTTT
CDR3 protein: CATSRDFADTQYF

J gene: TRBJ1-1
D gene: NA
clone size: NA
V gene: TRBV28
CDR3 DNA: TGTGCCTGCACTAAAAGGGGTAAGACTGAAGCTTTCTTT
CDR3 protein: CACTKRGKTEAFF

J gene: TRBJ2-1
D gene: TRBD2
clone size: NA
V gene: TRBV7-2
CDR3 DNA: TGTGCCAGCAGCGTGGGACTAGCGGGGGGGCAGTTCTTC
CDR3 protein: CASSVGLAGGQFF

J gene: TRBJ2-5
D gene: TRBD2
clone size: few
V gene: TRBV6-5
CDR3 DNA: TGTGCCAGCAGCCGTAAAGCGGGGGCCGTCCAAGAGACCCAGTACTTC
CDR3 protein: CASSRKAGAVQETQYF